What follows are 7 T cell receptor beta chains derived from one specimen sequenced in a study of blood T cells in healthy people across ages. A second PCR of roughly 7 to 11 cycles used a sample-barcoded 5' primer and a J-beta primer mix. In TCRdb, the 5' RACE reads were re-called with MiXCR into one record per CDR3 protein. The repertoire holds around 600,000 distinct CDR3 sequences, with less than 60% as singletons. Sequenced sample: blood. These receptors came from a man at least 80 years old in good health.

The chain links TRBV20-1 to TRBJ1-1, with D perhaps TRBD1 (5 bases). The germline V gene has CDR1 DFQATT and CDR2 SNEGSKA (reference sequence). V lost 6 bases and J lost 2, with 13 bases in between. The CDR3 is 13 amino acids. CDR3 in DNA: TGCAGTGCACAACCGGGACCTAACACTGAAGCTTTCTTT. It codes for CSAQPGPNTEAFF.

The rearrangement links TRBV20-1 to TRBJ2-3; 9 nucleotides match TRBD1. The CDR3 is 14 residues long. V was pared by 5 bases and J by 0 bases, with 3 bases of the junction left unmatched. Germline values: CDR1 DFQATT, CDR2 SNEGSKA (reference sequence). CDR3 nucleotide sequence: TGCAGTGCTTATGACAGGGGGAGCACAGATACGCAGTATTTT. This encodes CSAYDRGSTDTQYF.

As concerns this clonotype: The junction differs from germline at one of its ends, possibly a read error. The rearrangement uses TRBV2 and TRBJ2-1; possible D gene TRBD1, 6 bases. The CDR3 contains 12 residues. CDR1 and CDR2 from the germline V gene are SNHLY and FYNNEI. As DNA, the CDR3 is TGTGCCAGCGGGGTGGGGGACAATGGGCAGTTCTTC. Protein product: CASGVGDNGQFF. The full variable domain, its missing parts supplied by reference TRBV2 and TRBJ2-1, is EPEVTQTPSHQVTQMGQEVILRCVPISNHLYFYWYRQILGQKVEFLVSFYNNEISEKSEIFDDQFSVERPDGSNFTLKIRSTKLEDSAMYFCASGVGDNGQFFGPGTRLTVL.

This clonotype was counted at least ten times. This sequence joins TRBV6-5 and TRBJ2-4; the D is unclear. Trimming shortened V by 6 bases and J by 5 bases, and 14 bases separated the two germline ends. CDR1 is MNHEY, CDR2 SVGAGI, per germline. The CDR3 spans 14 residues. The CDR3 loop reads CASRPTFSQNIQYF. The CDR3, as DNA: TGTGCCAGCAGACCGACTTTTTCCCAAAACATTCAGTACTTC.

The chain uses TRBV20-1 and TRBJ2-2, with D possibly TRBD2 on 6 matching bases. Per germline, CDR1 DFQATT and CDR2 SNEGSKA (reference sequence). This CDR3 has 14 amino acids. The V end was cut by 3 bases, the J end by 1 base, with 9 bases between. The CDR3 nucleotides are TGCAGTGCTAGGCGGGACCTGAACACCGGGGAGCTGTTTTTT. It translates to CSARRDLNTGELFF.

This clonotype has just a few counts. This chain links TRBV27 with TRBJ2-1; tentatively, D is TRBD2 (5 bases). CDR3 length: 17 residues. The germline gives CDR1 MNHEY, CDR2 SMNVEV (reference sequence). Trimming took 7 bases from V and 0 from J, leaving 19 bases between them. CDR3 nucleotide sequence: TGTGCCAGCACCCGAGCCGATGCTAGCTACTCCTACAATGAGCAGTTCTTC. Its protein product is CASTRADASYSYNEQFF.

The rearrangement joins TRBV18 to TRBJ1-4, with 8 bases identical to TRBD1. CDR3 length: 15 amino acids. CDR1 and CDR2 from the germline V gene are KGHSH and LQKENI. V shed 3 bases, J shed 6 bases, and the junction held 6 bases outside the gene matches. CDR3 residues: CASSPAGGYDEKLFF. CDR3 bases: TGTGCCAGCTCACCGGCAGGGGGCTACGATGAAAAACTGTTTTTT.